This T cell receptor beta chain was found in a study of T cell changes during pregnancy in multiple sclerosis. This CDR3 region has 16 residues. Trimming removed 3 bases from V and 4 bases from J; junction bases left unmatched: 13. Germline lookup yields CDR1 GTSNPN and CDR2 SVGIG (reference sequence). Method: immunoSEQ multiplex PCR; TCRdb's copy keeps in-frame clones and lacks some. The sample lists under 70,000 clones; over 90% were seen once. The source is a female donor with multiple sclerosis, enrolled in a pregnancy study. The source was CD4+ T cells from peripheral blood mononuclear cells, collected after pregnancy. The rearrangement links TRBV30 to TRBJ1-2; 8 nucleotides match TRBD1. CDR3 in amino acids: CAWRGLGDRNVYGYTF. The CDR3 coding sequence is TGTGCCTGGAGAGGGCTTGGGGACAGGAATGTCTATGGCTACACCTTC.